This T cell receptor (beta chain) appears in the sequencing data of a study of blood T cell repertoires in COVID-19. Study-level information: Specimens from acute and convalescent COVID-19 originated in the United States, Italy and Spain. PBMCs, B-cell-depleted T cells, or T cells provided the cDNA or gDNA that made up the material.

In the original analysis: Amplification of reference gene primers provided the estimated nucleated cell counts. Only in-frame clones appear in the TCRdb table, and some are missing; sequencing was by immunoSEQ multiplex PCR. V and J calls and clone size come straight from that table; D and trimming were deduced from the DNA. Among around 310,000 clones listed, 89% were seen once. In germline, CDR1 is MRHNA, CDR2 SNTAGT. The CDR3 consists of 15 residues. J lost 7 bases, V lost 2 bases, and 8 bases had no gene match. Sequenced input: peripheral blood. The rearrangement uses TRBV6-4 and TRBJ2-1; 7 bases agree with TRBD2. This sequence originates from an older woman with acute or convalescent COVID-19. This CDR3 is CASSDEAGAGNEQFF. CDR3 bases: TGTGCCAGCAGTGACGAGGCGGGAGCGGGTAATGAGCAGTTCTTC.